The 2 T cell receptor beta chains below were found in one sample sequenced in a study of shared clonotypes between healthy human individuals. Produced via immunoSEQ multiplex PCR; TCRdb's table is partial and in-frame only. Counted here are some 630,000 clones, roughly 96% occurring once; the ten biggest clones make up about 0.11%. CD45RO negativity and positive selection for CCR7 defined naive CD8 cells, a population that excluded terminally differentiated effector memory CD45RA+ cells. Material: naive CD8+ T cells sorted from blood. Receptors were obtained from a woman aged 25-40 years in good health.

The chain carries TRBV6-1 and TRBJ2-7, with D possibly TRBD1 on 6 matching bases. V shed 3 bases and J shed 2 bases, with 14 bases lying between them. Germline loops: CDR1 MNHNS, CDR2 SASEGT. The CDR3 is 15 residues long. The CDR3 DNA follows: TGTGCCAGCAGTGATTTAACAGGGAGCACCTACGAGCAGTACTTC. This codes for CASSDLTGSTYEQYF.

CDR3 DNA sequence: TGTGCCAGCAGCTCCCCATCCGGGACAGGGGCCTACGAGCAGTACTTC. It specifies CASSSPSGTGAYEQYF. The J gene is TRBJ2-7, the V gene TRBV5-8; 10 nucleotides align to TRBD1. CDR3 length: 16 residues. V trimming: 3 bases; J trimming: 2 bases; junction bases outside the gene matches: 8. Germline V gene lookup returns CDR1 SGHTS and CDR2 YDEGEE.